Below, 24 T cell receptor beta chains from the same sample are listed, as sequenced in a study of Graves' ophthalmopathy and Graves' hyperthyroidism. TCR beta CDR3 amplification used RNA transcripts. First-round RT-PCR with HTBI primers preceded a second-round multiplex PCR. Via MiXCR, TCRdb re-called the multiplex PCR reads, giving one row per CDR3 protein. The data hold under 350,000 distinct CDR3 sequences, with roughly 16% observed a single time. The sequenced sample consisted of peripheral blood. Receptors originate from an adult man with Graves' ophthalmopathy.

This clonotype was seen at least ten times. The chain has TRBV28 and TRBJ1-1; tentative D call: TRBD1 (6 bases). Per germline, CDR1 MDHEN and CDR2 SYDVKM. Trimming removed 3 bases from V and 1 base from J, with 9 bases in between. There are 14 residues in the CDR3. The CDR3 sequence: CASSFRGQNTEAFF. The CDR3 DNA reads TGTGCCAGCAGTTTCAGGGGACAGAACACTGAAGCTTTCTTT. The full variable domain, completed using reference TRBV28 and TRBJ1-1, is DVKVTQSSRYLVKRTGEKVFLECVQDMDHENMFWYRQDPGLGLRLIYFSYDVKMKEKGDIPEGYSVSREKKERFSLILESASTNQTSMYLCASSFRGQNTEAFFGQGTRLTVV.

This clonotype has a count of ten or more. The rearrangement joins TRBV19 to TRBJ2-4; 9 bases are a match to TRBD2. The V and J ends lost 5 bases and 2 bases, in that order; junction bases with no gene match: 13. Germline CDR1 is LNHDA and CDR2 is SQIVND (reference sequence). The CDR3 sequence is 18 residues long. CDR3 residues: CASSLVSGGLPTKNIQYF. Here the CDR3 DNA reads TGTGCCAGTAGTCTGGTTAGCGGGGGTTTACCAACCAAAAACATTCAGTACTTC.

CDR3 DNA: TGTGCCAGCAGCACAGGACTAGCGGGGGGGAAAGGGACCCAGTACTTC. Encoded protein: CASSTGLAGGKGTQYF. The chain recombines TRBV28 with TRBJ2-5; TRBD2 matches at 15 bases. The CDR3 has 16 amino acids. Germline lookup yields CDR1 MDHEN and CDR2 SYDVKM. J lost 7 bases, V lost 6 bases, and 9 bases had no gene match.

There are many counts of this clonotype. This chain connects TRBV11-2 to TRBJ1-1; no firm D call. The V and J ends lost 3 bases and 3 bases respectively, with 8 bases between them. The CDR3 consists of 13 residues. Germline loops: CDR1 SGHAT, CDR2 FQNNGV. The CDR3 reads CASSFDAYTEAFF. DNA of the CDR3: TGTGCCAGCAGCTTCGACGCGTACACTGAAGCTTTCTTT.

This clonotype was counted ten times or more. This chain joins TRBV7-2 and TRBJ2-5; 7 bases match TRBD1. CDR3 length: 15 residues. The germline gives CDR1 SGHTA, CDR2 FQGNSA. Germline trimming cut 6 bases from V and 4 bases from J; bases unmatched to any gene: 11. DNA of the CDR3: TGTGCCAGCAGTGCACAGGGGCAGTTGGGAGAGACCCAGTACTTC. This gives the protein CASSAQGQLGETQYF. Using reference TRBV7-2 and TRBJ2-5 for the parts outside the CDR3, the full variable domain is GAGVSQSPSNKVTEKGKDVELRCDPISGHTALYWYRQSLGQGLEFLIYFQGNSAPDKSGLPSDRFSAERTGGSVSTLTIQRTQQEDSAVYLCASSAQGQLGETQYFGPGTRLLVL.

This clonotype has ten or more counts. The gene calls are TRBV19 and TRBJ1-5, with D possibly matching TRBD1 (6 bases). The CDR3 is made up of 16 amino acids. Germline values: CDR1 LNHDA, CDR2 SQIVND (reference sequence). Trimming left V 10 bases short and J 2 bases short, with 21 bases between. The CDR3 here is CATKGQGLGRNQPQHF. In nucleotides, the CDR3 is TGTGCCACCAAAGGGCAGGGGTTGGGTCGCAATCAGCCCCAGCATTTT.

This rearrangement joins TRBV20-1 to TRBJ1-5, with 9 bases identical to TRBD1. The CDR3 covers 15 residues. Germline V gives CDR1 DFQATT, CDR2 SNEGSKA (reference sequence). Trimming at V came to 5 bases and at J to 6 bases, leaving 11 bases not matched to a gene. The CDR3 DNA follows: TGCAGTGCTCCTACTACGGGACAGGGTGGTCAGCCCCAGCATTTT. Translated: CSAPTTGQGGQPQHF.

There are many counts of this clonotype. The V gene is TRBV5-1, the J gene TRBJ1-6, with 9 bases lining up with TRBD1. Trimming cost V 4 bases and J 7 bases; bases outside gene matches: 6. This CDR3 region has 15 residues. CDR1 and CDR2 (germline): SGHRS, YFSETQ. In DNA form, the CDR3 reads TGCGCCAGCAGCAACGGGACAGGGAAAAATTCACCCCTCCACTTT. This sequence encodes CASSNGTGKNSPLHF.

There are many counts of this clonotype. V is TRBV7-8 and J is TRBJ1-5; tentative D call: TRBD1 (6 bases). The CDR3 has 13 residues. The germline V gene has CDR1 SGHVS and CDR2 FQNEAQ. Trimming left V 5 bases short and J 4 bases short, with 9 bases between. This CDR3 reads CASSKDRNQPQHF. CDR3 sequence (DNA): TGTGCCAGCAGCAAAGACAGGAATCAGCCCCAGCATTTT.

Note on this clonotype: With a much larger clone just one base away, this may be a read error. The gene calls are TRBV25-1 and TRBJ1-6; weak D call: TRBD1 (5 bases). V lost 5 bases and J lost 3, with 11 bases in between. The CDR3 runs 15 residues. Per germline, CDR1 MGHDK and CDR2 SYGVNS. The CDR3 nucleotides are TGTGCCAGCAGTCCATGGGGCTTCTATAATTCACCCCTCCACTTT. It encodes CASSPWGFYNSPLHF.

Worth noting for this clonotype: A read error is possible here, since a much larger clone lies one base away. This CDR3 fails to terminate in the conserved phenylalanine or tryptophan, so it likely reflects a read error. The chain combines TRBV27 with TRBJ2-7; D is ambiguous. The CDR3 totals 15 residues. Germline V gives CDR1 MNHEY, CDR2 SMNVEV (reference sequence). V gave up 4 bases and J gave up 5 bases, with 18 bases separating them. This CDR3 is CASSSSHSSADEQYI. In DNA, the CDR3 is TGTGCCAGCAGTTCCTCCCACTCCTCTGCGGACGAGCAGTACATC.

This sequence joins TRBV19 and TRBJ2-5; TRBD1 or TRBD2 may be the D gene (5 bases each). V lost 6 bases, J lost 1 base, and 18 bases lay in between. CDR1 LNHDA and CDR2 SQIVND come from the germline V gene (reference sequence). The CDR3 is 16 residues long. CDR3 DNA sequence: TGTGCCAGTAGCCCTCAGGGCGCGGGCTCCCAAGAGACCCAGTACTTC. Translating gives CASSPQGAGSQETQYF.

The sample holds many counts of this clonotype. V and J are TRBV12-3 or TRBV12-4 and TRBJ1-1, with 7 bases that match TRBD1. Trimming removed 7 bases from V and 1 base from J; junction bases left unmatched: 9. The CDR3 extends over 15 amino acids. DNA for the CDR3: TGTGCCAGCAACATCAGGGGGTGGGAGAACACTGAAGCTTTCTTT. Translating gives CASNIRGWENTEAFF.

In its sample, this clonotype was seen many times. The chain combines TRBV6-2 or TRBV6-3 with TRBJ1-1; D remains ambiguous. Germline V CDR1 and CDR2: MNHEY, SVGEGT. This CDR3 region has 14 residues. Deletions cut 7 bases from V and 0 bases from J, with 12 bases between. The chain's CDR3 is CASTDERLNTEAFF. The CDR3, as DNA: TGTGCCAGCACCGACGAGCGGTTGAACACTGAAGCTTTCTTT.

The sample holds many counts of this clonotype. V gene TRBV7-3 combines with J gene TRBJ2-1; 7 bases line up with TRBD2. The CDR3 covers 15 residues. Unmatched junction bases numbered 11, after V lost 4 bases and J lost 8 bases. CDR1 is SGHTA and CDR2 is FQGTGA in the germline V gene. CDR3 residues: CASSSVAGVKHEQFF. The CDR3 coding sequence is TGTGCCAGCAGCTCAGTGGCGGGAGTGAAGCATGAGCAGTTCTTC.

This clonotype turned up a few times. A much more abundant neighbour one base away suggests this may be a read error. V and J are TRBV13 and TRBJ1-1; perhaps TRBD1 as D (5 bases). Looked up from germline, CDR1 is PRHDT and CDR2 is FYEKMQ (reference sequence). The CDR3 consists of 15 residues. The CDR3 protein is CVSSLRRERNTEAFF. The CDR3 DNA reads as TGTGTCAGCAGCTTACGCAGGGAAAGGAACACTGAAGCTTTCTTT.

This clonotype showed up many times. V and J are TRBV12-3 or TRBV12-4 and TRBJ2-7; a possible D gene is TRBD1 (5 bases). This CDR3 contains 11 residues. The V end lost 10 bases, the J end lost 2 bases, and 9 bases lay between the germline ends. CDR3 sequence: CATMTAYEQYF. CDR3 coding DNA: TGTGCCACCATGACAGCCTACGAGCAGTACTTC.

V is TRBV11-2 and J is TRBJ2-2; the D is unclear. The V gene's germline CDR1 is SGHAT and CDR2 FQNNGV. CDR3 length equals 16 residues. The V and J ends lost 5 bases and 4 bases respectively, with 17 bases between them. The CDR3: CASSPTRRRGTGELFF. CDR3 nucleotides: TGTGCCAGCAGCCCGACGCGCAGGCGCGGCACCGGGGAGCTGTTTTTT.

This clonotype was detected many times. In DNA form, the CDR3 reads TGCAGCGTTGGGGGGCTAGCGGAGCACTACGAGCAGTACTTC. Translation gives CSVGGLAEHYEQYF. The rearrangement joins TRBV29-1 to TRBJ2-7; possible D gene TRBD2, 7 bases. Trimming left V 4 bases short and J 3 bases short, with 16 bases between. The CDR3 has 14 residues. Per the germline V gene, CDR1 is SQVTM and CDR2 is ANQGSEA.

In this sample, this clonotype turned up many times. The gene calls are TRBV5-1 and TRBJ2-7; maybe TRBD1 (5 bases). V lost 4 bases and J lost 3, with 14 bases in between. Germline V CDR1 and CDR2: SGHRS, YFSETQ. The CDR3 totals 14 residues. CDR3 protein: CASSPGRVIYEQYF. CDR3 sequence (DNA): TGCGCCAGCAGCCCAGGCAGGGTAATCTACGAGCAGTACTTC.

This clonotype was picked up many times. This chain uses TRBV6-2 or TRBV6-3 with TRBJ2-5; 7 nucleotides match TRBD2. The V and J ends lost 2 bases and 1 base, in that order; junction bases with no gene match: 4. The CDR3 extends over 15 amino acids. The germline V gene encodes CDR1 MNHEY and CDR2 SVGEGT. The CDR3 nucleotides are TGTGCCAGCAGTTACGTCGGGGGGATCCAAGAGACCCAGTACTTC. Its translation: CASSYVGGIQETQYF.

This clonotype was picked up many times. The CDR3 DNA reads TGTGCCAGCAGTTTATCTAGCGGGAGGAGACAAGAGACCCAGTACTTC. Protein: CASSLSSGRRQETQYF. The gene calls are TRBV28 and TRBJ2-5, with 11 bases matching TRBD2. CDR3 length equals 16 residues. The germline V gene has CDR1 MDHEN and CDR2 SYDVKM. V shed 1 base and J 2 bases; nucleotides not matched to a gene: 3.

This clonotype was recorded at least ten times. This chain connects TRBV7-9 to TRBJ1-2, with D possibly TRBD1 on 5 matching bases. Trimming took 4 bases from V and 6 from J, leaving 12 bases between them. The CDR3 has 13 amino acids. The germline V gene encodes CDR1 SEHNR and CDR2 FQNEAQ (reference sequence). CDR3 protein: CASSSYSGDGYTF. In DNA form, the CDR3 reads TGTGCCAGCAGCTCCTACTCGGGGGATGGCTACACCTTC.

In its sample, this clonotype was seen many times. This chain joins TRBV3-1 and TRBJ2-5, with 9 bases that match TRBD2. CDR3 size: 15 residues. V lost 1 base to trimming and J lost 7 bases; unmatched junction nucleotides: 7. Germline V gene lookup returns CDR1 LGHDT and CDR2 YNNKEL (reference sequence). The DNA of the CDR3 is TGTGCCAGCAGCCAAGGCGGGAGGGCCGGTGCGACCCAGTACTTC. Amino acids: CASSQGGRAGATQYF.